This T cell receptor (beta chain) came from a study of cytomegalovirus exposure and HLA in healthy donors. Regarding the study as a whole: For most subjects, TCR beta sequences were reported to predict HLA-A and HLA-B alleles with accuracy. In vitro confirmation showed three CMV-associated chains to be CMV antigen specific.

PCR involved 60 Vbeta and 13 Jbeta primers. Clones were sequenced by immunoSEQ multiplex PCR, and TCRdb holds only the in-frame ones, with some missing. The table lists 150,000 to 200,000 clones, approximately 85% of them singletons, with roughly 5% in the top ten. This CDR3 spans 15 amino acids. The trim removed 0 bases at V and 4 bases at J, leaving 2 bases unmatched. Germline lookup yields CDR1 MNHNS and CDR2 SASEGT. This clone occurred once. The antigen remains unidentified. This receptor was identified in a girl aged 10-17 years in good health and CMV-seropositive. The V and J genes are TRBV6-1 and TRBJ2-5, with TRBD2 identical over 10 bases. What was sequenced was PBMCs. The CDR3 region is CASSEASGGPETQYF. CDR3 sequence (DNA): TGTGCCAGCAGTGAAGCTAGCGGGGGGCCAGAGACCCAGTACTTC.